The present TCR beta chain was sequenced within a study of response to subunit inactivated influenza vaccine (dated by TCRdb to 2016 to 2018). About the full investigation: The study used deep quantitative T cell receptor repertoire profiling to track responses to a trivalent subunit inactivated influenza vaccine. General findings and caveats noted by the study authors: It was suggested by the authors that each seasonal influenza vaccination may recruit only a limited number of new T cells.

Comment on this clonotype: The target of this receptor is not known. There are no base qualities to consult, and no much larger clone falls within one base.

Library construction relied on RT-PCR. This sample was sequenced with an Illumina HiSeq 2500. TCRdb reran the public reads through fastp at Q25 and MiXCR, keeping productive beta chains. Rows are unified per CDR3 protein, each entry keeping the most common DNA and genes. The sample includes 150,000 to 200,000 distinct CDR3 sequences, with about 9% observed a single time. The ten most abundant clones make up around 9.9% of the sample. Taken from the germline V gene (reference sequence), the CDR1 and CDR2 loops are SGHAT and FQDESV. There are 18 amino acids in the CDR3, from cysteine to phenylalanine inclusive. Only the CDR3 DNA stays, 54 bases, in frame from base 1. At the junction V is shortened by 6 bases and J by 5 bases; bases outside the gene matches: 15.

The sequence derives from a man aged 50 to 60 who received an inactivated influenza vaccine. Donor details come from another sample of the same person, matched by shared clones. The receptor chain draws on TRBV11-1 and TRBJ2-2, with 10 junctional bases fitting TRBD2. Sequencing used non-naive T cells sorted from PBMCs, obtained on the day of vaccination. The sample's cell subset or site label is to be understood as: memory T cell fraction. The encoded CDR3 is CASSRRLAGAVGTGELFF. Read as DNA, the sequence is TGTGCCAGCAGTCGTCGGCTAGCGGGGGCTGTAGGGACCGGGGAGCTGTTTTTT. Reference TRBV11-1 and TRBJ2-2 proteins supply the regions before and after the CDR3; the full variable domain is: EAEVAQSPRYKITEKSQAVAFWCDPISGHATLYWYRQILGQGPELLVQFQDESVVDDSQLPKDRFSAERLKGVDSTLKIQPAELGDSAMYLCASSRRLAGAVGTGELFFGEGSRLTVL.